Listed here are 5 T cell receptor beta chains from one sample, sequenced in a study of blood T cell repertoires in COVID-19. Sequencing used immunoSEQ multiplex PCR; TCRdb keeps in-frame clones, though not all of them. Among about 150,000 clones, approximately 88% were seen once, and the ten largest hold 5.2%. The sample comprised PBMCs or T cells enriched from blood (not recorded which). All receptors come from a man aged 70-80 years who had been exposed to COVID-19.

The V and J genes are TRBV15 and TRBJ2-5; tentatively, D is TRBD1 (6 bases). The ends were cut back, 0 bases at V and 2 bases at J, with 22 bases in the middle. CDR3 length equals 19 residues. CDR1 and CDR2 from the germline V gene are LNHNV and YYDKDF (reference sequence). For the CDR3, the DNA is TGTGCCACCAGCAGAGACATCAAAATTGCGACAGGTTCTCAAGAGACCCAGTACTTC. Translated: CATSRDIKIATGSQETQYF.

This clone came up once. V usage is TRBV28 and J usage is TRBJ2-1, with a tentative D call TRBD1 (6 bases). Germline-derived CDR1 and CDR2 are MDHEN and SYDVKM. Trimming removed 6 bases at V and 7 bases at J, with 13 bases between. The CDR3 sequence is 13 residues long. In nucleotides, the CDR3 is TGTGCCAGCAGAGGGACAACGAGGAATGAGCAGTTCTTC. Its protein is CASRGTTRNEQFF.

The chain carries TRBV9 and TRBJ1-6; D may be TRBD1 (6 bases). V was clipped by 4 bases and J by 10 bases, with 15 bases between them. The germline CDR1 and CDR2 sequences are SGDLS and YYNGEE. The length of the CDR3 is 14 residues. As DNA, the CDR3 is TGTGCCAGCAGCCTGAGGGGGGAGGGATCACCCCTCCACTTT. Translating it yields CASSLRGEGSPLHF.

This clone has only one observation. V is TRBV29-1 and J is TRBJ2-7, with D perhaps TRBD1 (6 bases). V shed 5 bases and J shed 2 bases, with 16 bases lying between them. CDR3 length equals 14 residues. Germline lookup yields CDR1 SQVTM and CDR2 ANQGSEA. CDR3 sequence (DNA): TGCAGCGTTCTGCAGGGGCCTCAAGCCTACGAGCAGTACTTC. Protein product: CSVLQGPQAYEQYF.

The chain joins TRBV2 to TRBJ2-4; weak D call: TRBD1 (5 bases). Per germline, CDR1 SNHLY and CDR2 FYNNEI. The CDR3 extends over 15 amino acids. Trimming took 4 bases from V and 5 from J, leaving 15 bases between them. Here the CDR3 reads CASSAGPLGQNIQYF. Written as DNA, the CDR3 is TGTGCCAGCAGTGCAGGGCCACTCGGCCAAAACATTCAGTACTTC.